This T cell receptor (beta chain) was captured in a study of shared clonotypes between healthy human individuals. Study-level findings and limits: Sampling was confined to blood; repertoires within tissues likely differ.

On this clone: Its matching antigen is unknown.

Assay runs were performed at deep level. Several immunoSEQ plates held equal portions of the genomic DNA taken from each subset. Assay used: immunoSEQ multiplex PCR; TCRdb lists only in-frame clones, some missing. The sample records around 340,000 clones, over 70% being singletons. CDR1 SGHDT and CDR2 YYEEEE come from the germline V gene. This CDR3 spans 13 amino acids. V lost 1 base to trimming and J lost 4 bases, with 7 bases between them. Naive CD4+ cells were CD45RA-selected; the remaining cells were memory. Sequenced sample: memory CD4+ T cells sorted from blood. The subset denotes: CD45RA-negative fraction. The sequence came from a man aged 25-45 years in good health. V gene TRBV5-6 combines with J gene TRBJ2-3; unclear D gene. Here the CDR3 reads CASSLLRSDTQYF. The CDR3 DNA is TGTGCCAGCAGCTTGTTAAGATCAGATACGCAGTATTTT.